This paragraph covers one T cell receptor (beta chain) sequence. What it binds is not known. TCRdb itself ran the 5' RACE reads through MiXCR, one entry per CDR3 protein. The sample lists hundreds of thousands of distinct CDR3 sequences; approximately 15% were seen once. The data were obtained in a study of T-cell memory formation after mild COVID-19. General observations from the study: Confirmation of SARS-CoV-2 specificity was lacking for second-wave clones peaking day 37.

The material sequenced was PBMCs or a T cell subset sorted from them (not recorded which). This TCR was sampled from a young man who had mild COVID-19 (a few samples of this study predate the infection). Cell type and time point are not known.

The CDR3 is CASSLLETEAFF. CDR3 DNA sequence: TGTGCCAGCAGTTTATTGGAGACTGAAGCTTTCTTT. The chain has TRBV12-3 or TRBV12-4 and TRBJ1-1; D is unclear. V was trimmed by 2 bases and J by 5 bases, leaving 6 bases between them. This CDR3 contains 12 residues.